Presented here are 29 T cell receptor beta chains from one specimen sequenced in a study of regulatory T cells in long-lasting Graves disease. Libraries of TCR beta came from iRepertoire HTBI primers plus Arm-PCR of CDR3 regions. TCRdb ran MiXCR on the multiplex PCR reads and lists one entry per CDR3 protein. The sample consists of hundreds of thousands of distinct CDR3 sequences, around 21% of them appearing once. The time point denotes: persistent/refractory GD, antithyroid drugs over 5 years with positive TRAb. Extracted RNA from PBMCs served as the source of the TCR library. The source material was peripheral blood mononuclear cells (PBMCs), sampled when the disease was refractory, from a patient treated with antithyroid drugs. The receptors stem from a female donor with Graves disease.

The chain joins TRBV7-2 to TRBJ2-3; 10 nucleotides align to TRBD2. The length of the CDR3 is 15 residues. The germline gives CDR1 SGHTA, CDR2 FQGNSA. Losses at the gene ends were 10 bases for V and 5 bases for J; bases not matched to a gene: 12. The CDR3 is CATHASGREGDTQYF. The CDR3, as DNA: TGTGCCACCCATGCGAGCGGGAGGGAAGGAGATACGCAGTATTTT.

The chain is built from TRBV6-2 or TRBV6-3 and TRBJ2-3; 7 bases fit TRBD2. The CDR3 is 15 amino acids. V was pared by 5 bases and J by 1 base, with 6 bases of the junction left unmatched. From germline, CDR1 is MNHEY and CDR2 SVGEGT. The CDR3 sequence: CASSIMLAGTDTQYF. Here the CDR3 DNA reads TGTGCCAGCAGTATCATGCTAGCGGGCACAGATACGCAGTATTTT.

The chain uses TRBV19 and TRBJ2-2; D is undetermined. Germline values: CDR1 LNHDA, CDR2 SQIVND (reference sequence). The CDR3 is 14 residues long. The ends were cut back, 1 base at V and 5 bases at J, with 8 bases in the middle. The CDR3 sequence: CASSIVDITGELFF. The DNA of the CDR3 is TGTGCCAGTAGTATAGTAGACATAACCGGGGAGCTGTTTTTT.

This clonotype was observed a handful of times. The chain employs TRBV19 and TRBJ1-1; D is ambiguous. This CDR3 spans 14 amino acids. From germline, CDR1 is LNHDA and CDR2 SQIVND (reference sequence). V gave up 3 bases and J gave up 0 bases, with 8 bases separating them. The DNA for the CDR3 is TGTGCCAGTAGTATTGTAGGGATGAACACTGAAGCTTTCTTT. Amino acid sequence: CASSIVGMNTEAFF.

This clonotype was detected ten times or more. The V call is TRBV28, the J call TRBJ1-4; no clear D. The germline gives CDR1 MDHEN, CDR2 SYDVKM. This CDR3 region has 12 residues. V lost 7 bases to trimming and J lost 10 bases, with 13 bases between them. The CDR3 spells CASTGVAGKLFF. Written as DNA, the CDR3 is TGTGCCAGCACCGGCGTAGCGGGAAAACTGTTTTTT. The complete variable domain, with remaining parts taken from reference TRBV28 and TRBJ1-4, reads DVKVTQSSRYLVKRTGEKVFLECVQDMDHENMFWYRQDPGLGLRLIYFSYDVKMKEKGDIPEGYSVSREKKERFSLILESASTNQTSMYLCASTGVAGKLFFGSGTQLSVL.

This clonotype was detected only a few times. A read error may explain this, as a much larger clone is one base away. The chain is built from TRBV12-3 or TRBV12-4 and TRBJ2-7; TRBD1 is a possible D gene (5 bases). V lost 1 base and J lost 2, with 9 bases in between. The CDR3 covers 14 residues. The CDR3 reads CASSLGGQTYEQYF. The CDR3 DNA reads TGTGCCAGCAGTTTAGGGGGCCAAACCTACGAGCAGTACTTC.

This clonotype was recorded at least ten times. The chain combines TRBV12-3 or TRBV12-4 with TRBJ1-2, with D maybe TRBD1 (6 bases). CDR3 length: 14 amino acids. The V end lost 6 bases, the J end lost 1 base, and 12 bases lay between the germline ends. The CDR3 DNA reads TGTGCCAGCAGCCCCGGACAGTTTAACTATGGCTACACCTTC. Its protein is CASSPGQFNYGYTF.

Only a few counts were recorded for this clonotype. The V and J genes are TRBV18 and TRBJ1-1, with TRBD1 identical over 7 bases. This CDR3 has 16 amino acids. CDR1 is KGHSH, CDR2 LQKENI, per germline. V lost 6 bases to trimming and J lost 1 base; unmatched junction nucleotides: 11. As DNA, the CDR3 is TGTGCCAGCTCTCTATTAGAAGGGGGCAAGAACACTGAAGCTTTCTTT. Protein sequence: CASSLLEGGKNTEAFF.

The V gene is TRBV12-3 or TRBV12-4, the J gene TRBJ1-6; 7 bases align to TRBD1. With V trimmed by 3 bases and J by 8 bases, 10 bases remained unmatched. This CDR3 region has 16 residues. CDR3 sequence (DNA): TGTGCCAGCAGTTTTATAACCGGGACAGACGATTCACCCCTCCACTTT. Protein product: CASSFITGTDDSPLHF.

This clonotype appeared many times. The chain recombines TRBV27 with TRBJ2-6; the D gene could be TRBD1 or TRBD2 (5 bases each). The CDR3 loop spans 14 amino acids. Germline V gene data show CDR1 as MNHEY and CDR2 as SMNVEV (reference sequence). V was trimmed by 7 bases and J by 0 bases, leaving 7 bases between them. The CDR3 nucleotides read TGTGCCAGCACCGGGGCCTCTGGGGCCAACGTCCTGACTTTC. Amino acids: CASTGASGANVLTF.

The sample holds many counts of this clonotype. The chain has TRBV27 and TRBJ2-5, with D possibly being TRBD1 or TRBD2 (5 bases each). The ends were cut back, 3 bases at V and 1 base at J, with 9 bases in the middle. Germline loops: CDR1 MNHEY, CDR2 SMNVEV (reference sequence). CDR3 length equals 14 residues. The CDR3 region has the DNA TGTGCCAGCAGTTTTGTCGGGACCCAAGAGACCCAGTACTTC. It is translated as CASSFVGTQETQYF.

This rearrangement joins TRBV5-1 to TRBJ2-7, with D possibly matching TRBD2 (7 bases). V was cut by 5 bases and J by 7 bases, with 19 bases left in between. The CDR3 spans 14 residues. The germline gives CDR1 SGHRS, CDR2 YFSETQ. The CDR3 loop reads CASRPRGGGLEQYF. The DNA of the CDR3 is TGCGCCAGCAGGCCCCGGGGAGGGGGTCTTGAGCAGTACTTC. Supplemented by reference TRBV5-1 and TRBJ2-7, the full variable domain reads KAGVTQTPRYLIKTRGQQVTLSCSPISGHRSVSWYQQTPGQGLQFLFEYFSETQRNKGNFPGRFSGRQFSNSRSEMNVSTLELGDSALYLCASRPRGGGLEQYFGPGTRLTVT.

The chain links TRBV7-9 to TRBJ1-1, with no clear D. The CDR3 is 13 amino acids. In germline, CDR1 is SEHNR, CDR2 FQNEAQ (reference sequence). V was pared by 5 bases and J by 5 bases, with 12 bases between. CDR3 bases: TGTGCCAGCAGCCTCGGGTATGAGACTGAAGCTTTCTTT. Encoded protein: CASSLGYETEAFF.

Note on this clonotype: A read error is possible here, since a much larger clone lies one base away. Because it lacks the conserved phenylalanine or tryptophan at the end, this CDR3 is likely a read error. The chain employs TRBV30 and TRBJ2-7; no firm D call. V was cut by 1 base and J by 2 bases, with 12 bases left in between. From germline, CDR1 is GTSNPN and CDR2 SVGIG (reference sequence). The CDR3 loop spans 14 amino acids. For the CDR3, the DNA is TGTGCCTGGAGTGCTGCCGACGTAACCTACGAGCAGTACCTC. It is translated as CAWSAADVTYEQYL.

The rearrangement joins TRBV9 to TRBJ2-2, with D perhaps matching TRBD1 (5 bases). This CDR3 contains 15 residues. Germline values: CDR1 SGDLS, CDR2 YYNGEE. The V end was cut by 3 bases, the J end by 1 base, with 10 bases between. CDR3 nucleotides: TGTGCCAGCAGCGAGCGACAGCTGAACACCGGGGAGCTGTTTTTT. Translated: CASSERQLNTGELFF.

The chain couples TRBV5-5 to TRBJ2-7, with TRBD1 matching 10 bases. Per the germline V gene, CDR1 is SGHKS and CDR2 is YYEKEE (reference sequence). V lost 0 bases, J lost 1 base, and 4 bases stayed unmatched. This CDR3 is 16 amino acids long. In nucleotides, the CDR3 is TGTGCCAGCAGCTTGGAAATGGACAGGGGGTCCTACGAGCAGTACTTC. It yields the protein CASSLEMDRGSYEQYF.

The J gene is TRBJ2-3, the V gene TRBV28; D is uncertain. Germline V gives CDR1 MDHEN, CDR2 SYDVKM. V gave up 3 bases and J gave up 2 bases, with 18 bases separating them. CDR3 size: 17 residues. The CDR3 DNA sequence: TGTGCCAGCAGTTTCCCATCGAATGAGGATGTCACAGATACGCAGTATTTT. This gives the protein CASSFPSNEDVTDTQYF.

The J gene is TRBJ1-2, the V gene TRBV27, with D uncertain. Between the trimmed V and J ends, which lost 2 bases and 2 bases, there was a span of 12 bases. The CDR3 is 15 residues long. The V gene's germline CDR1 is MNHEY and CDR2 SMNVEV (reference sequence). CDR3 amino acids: CASSLDPHENYGYTF. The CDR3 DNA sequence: TGTGCCAGCAGTTTAGACCCACACGAAAACTATGGCTACACCTTC.

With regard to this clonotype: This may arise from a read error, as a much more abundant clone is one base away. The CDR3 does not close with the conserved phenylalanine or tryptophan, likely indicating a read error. In DNA form, the CDR3 reads TGTGCCAGCGTAACAGGGGGTGGCTACACCCTC. As protein: CASVTGGGYTL. The J gene is TRBJ1-2, the V gene TRBV2; 8 nucleotides agree with TRBD1. The CDR3 spans 11 residues. Per germline, CDR1 SNHLY and CDR2 FYNNEI. V gave up 8 bases and J gave up 7 bases; unmatched junction bases: 3.

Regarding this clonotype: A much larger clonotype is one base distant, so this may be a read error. CDR3 region: CATSDADGEDGYTF. Written as DNA, the CDR3 is TGTGCCACCAGTGATGCCGACGGGGAGGATGGCTACACCTTC. This chain joins TRBV24-1 and TRBJ1-2; D not certain. The CDR3 is 14 residues long. V lost 3 bases, J lost 6 bases, and 13 bases lay in between. Per the germline V gene, CDR1 is KGHDR and CDR2 is SFDVKD.

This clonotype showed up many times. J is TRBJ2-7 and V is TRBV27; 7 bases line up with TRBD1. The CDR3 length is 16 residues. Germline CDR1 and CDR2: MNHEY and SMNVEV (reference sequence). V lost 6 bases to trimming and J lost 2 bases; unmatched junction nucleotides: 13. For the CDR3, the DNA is TGTGCCAGCAGCTTCTCCGGGACAGACTTAACCTACGAGCAGTACTTC. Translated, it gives CASSFSGTDLTYEQYF.

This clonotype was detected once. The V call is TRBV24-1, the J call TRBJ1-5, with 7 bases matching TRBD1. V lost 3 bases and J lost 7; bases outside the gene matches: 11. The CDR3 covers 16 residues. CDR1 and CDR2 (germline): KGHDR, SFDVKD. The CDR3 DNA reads TGTGCCACCAGTGATCCTCGGGACAGTTTCGAGCAGCCCCAGCATTTT. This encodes CATSDPRDSFEQPQHF.

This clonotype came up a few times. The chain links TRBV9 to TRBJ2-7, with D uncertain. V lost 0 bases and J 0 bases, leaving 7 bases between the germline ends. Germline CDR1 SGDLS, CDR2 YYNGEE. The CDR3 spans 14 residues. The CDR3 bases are TGTGCCAGCAGCGTAGCCCAGAGCTCCTACGAGCAGTACTTC. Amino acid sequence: CASSVAQSSYEQYF.

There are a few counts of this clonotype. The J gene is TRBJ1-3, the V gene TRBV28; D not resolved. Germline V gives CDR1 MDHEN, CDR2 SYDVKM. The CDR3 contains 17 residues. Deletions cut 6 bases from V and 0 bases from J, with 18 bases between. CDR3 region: CASSSLWLSVSGNTIYF. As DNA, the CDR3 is TGTGCCAGCAGCTCCTTGTGGCTTAGTGTCTCTGGAAACACCATATATTTT.

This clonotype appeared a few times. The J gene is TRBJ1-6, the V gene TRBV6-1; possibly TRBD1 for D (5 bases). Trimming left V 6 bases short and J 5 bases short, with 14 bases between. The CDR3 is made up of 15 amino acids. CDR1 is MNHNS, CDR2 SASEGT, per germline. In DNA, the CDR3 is TGTGCCAGCAGACCCGGGACCGCAGATAATTCACCCCTCCACTTT. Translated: CASRPGTADNSPLHF.

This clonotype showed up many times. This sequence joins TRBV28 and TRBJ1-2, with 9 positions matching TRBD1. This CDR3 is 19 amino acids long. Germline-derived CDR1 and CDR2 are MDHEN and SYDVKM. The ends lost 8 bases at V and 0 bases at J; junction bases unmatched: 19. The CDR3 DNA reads TGTGCCAGCTACCTCGACCGTAGACAGGGGGTGGTCCCTAACTATGGCTACACCTTC. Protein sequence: CASYLDRRQGVVPNYGYTF.

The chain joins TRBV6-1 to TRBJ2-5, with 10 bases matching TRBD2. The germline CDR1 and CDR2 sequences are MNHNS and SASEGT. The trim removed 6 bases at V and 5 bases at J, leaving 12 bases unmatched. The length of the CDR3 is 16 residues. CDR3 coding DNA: TGTGCCAGCAGCCGAACAGGACTAGCGGCCGCCGAGACCCAGTACTTC. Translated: CASSRTGLAAAETQYF.

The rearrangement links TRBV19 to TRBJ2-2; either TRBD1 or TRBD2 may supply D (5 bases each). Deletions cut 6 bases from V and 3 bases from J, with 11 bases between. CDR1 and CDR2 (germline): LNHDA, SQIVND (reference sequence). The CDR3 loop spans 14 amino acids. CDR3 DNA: TGTGCCAGTAGATGGGGGAGTGACACCGGGGAGCTGTTTTTT. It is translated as CASRWGSDTGELFF.

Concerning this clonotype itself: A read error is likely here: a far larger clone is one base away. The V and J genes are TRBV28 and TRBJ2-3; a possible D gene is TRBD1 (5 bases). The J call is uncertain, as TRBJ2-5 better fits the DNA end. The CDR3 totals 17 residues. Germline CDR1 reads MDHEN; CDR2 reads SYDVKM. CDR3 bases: TGTGCCAGCAGTTCATCAGGGTGGGGTGCCCCTCAAGAGGCCCAGTACTTC. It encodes CASSSSGWGAPQEAQYF.